A single sample gave rise to the 24 T cell receptor beta chains below, sequenced in a study of blood T cell repertoires in COVID-19. Using immunoSEQ multiplex PCR, the repertoire was profiled, and TCRdb retains in-frame clones only, with some absent. The data contain fewer than 200,000 clones, 89% of them singletons. The material sequenced was peripheral blood. Every receptor here comes from a young man who had recovered from COVID-19.

V gene TRBV19 combines with J gene TRBJ2-7, with D tentatively TRBD2 (5 bases). This CDR3 spans 12 amino acids. Germline values: CDR1 LNHDA, CDR2 SQIVND (reference sequence). V was trimmed by 5 bases and J by 0 bases, leaving 5 bases between them. The CDR3, as DNA: TGTGCCAGTAGTCGGGACTCCTACGAGCAGTACTTC. This translates into CASSRDSYEQYF.

The J gene is TRBJ2-1, the V gene TRBV19; 11 positions match TRBD2. Trimming cost V 9 bases and J 5 bases; bases outside gene matches: 6. CDR1 is LNHDA and CDR2 is SQIVND in the germline V gene (reference sequence). This CDR3 is built from 14 residues. The CDR3 coding sequence is TGTGCCAGCACAAGACTAGCGGGACACAATGAGCAGTTCTTC. It yields the protein CASTRLAGHNEQFF.

The chain has TRBV15 and TRBJ2-7, with 10 bases that match TRBD2. CDR3 size: 15 residues. Unmatched junction bases numbered 4, after V lost 1 base and J lost 4 bases. CDR1 and CDR2 from the germline V gene are LNHNV and YYDKDF (reference sequence). The CDR3 protein is CATSRGGLAAYEQYF. CDR3 in DNA: TGTGCCACCAGCAGAGGAGGACTAGCGGCTTACGAGCAGTACTTC.

The chain recombines TRBV4-2 with TRBJ2-7; 7 bases line up with TRBD2. Germline trimming cut 2 bases from V and 0 bases from J; bases unmatched to any gene: 4. In germline, CDR1 is LGHNA, CDR2 YNFKEQ. The CDR3 runs 15 residues. Here the CDR3 reads CASSQSRTSSYEQYF. The CDR3 DNA is TGTGCCAGCAGCCAATCCCGGACTAGCTCCTACGAGCAGTACTTC.

This clone was observed a single time. The V and J genes are TRBV10-3 and TRBJ2-2, with TRBD2 identical over 9 bases. CDR1 is ENHRY and CDR2 is SYGVKD in the germline V gene. The V and J ends lost 4 bases and 8 bases, in that order; junction bases with no gene match: 8. The CDR3 is 15 residues long. CDR3: CAISGVAGETGELFF. CDR3 DNA: TGTGCCATCAGTGGGGTAGCGGGAGAAACGGGGGAGCTGTTTTTT.

V is TRBV5-5 and J is TRBJ2-7; weak D call: TRBD1 (5 bases). The CDR3 is 17 residues long. Trimming removed 0 bases from V and 1 base from J, with 17 bases in between. Germline assignment: CDR1 SGHKS and CDR2 YYEKEE (reference sequence). The CDR3 is CASSLGSGRFGSYEQYF. CDR3 sequence (DNA): TGTGCCAGCAGCTTGGGGTCAGGGCGGTTTGGTTCCTACGAGCAGTACTTC.

The chain recombines TRBV5-6 with TRBJ2-7; TRBD2 matches 8 bases. The CDR3 runs to 15 residues. Germline lookup yields CDR1 SGHDT and CDR2 YYEEEE. V trimming: 3 bases; J trimming: 3 bases; junction bases outside the gene matches: 8. CDR3 DNA: TGTGCCAGCAGCTGGATCGATACTAGCGGCTACGAGCAGTACTTC. Translated: CASSWIDTSGYEQYF.

V is TRBV18 and J is TRBJ1-1; maybe TRBD1 (6 bases). Germline lookup yields CDR1 KGHSH and CDR2 LQKENI. The CDR3 extends over 13 amino acids. Trimming removed 2 bases from V and 3 bases from J, with 7 bases in between. In DNA, the CDR3 is TGTGCCAGCTCACCAAAGGGGGACACTGAAGCTTTCTTT. This sequence encodes CASSPKGDTEAFF.

The chain recombines TRBV27 with TRBJ2-2; D ambiguous. V lost 0 bases and J lost 2, with 10 bases in between. CDR1 MNHEY and CDR2 SMNVEV come from the germline V gene (reference sequence). The CDR3 has 16 residues. The CDR3 reads CASSLSWRINTGELFF. The CDR3 DNA reads as TGTGCCAGCAGTTTATCTTGGCGGATAAACACCGGGGAGCTGTTTTTT.

The gene calls are TRBV27 and TRBJ1-1; 7 positions match TRBD1. The CDR3 loop spans 16 amino acids. Germline CDR1 reads MNHEY; CDR2 reads SMNVEV (reference sequence). Trimming cost V 3 bases and J 4 bases; bases outside gene matches: 11. DNA for the CDR3: TGTGCCAGCAGTTTGAACAGGGGAATTAGTAGCACTGAAGCTTTCTTT. It specifies CASSLNRGISSTEAFF.

The chain employs TRBV24-1 and TRBJ2-1; D gene unclear. V lost 5 bases and J lost 7, with 14 bases in between. The CDR3 runs 14 residues. Germline CDR1 and CDR2: KGHDR and SFDVKD. The CDR3 is CATSAGYGRNEQFF. The CDR3 nucleotides are TGTGCCACCAGTGCTGGATATGGCAGGAATGAGCAGTTCTTC.

The genes are TRBV19 and TRBJ2-1, with 7 bases that match TRBD2. The CDR3 consists of 13 residues. V shed 4 bases, J shed 11 bases, and the junction held 8 bases outside the gene matches. The germline gives CDR1 LNHDA, CDR2 SQIVND (reference sequence). Here the CDR3 reads CASSKRDSAQQFF. CDR3 nucleotide sequence: TGTGCCAGTAGTAAGCGGGACTCCGCCCAGCAGTTCTTC.

J is TRBJ1-2 and V is TRBV6-4; TRBD1 matches 12 bases. J lost 4 bases, V lost 6 bases, and 3 bases had no gene match. This CDR3 spans 14 amino acids. Germline CDR1 reads MRHNA; CDR2 reads SNTAGT. In DNA, the CDR3 is TGTGCCAGCAGCCAGGGACAGGGGGCCTATGGCTACACCTTC. Residues: CASSQGQGAYGYTF.

The chain has TRBV6-6 and TRBJ1-2, with 7 bases matching TRBD1. Trimming removed 5 bases from V and 2 bases from J; junction bases left unmatched: 8. This CDR3 is built from 15 residues. The germline gives CDR1 MNHNY, CDR2 SVGAGI (reference sequence). In DNA form, the CDR3 reads TGTGCCAGCAGTCAGACCGGGACAGACAACTATGGCTACACCTTC. Encoded protein: CASSQTGTDNYGYTF.

The genes are TRBV10-3 and TRBJ1-6, with 9 bases that match TRBD1. Germline CDR1 and CDR2: ENHRY and SYGVKD. The CDR3 covers 16 residues. The trim removed 9 bases at V and 0 bases at J, leaving 6 bases unmatched. The CDR3 region is CAIATGGSSYNSPLHF. For the CDR3, the DNA is TGTGCCATAGCGACAGGGGGTAGCTCCTATAATTCACCCCTCCACTTT.

V is TRBV4-1 and J is TRBJ1-2; the match to TRBD1 covers 9 bases. The V gene end was trimmed by 2 bases and the J gene end by 5 bases; junction bases not matched to a gene: 6. The germline CDR1 and CDR2 sequences are MGHRA and YSYEKL. The CDR3 totals 15 residues. For the CDR3, the DNA is TGCGCCAGCAGCCAACCGACAGGGGGGATTTATGGCTACACCTTC. This sequence encodes CASSQPTGGIYGYTF.

The table lists this clone with a count of one. The genes are TRBV6-6 and TRBJ1-1; 7 nucleotides align to TRBD1. With 8 bases clipped from V and 11 bases from J, the junction kept 8 bases outside the gene matches. The germline V gene encodes CDR1 MNHNY and CDR2 SVGAGI (reference sequence). This CDR3 is built from 11 residues. The CDR3 spells CASAQGLDAFF. Here the CDR3 DNA reads TGTGCCAGCGCACAGGGGCTGGATGCTTTCTTT.

The rearrangement uses TRBV28 and TRBJ1-1; D uncertain. Trimming removed 7 bases at V and 4 bases at J, with 16 bases between. Germline V gives CDR1 MDHEN, CDR2 SYDVKM. CDR3 size: 14 residues. This CDR3 reads CASTTGRALTEAFF. The CDR3 region has the DNA TGTGCCAGCACCACTGGGAGGGCACTCACTGAAGCTTTCTTT. The complete variable domain, with remaining parts taken from reference TRBV28 and TRBJ1-1, reads DVKVTQSSRYLVKRTGEKVFLECVQDMDHENMFWYRQDPGLGLRLIYFSYDVKMKEKGDIPEGYSVSREKKERFSLILESASTNQTSMYLCASTTGRALTEAFFGQGTRLTVV.

The V call is TRBV4-1, the J call TRBJ2-1; TRBD2 might be the D (5 bases). This CDR3 contains 16 residues. Trimming left V 0 bases short and J 0 bases short, with 9 bases between. Germline CDR1 is MGHRA and CDR2 is YSYEKL. CDR3 sequence (DNA): TGCGCCAGCAGCCAAGACGGGGTCATCTCCTACAATGAGCAGTTCTTC. It is translated as CASSQDGVISYNEQFF.

The chain combines TRBV7-2 with TRBJ2-1; 16 bases fit TRBD2. V lost 3 bases to trimming and J lost 2 bases; unmatched junction nucleotides: 4. From germline, CDR1 is SGHTA and CDR2 FQGNSA. The CDR3 runs 18 residues. CDR3 amino acids: CASSLGGTSGRAYNEQFF. The CDR3 region has the DNA TGTGCCAGCAGCTTGGGGGGGACTAGCGGGAGGGCCTACAATGAGCAGTTCTTC.

The rearrangement links TRBV27 to TRBJ2-7; 9 nucleotides align to TRBD2. CDR1 MNHEY and CDR2 SMNVEV come from the germline V gene (reference sequence). J was trimmed by 6 bases and V by 2 bases; bases with no gene match: 2. The CDR3 contains 13 residues. The CDR3 spells CASSLLAGPEQYF. DNA for the CDR3: TGTGCCAGCAGTTTACTAGCGGGACCCGAGCAGTACTTC.

The count of this clone is one. The chain uses TRBV24-1 and TRBJ2-3, with 7 bases aligning to TRBD2. Trimming removed 6 bases from V and 1 base from J; junction bases left unmatched: 6. Germline V gene data show CDR1 as KGHDR and CDR2 as SFDVKD. The CDR3 totals 15 residues. CDR3 in DNA: TGTGCCACCAGTCGAGGCGGGAGCGGCACAGATACGCAGTATTTT. Protein sequence: CATSRGGSGTDTQYF.

This chain uses TRBV28 with TRBJ2-7; D unclear. The germline V gene has CDR1 MDHEN and CDR2 SYDVKM. The CDR3 runs 16 residues. Trimming removed 7 bases from V and 1 base from J, with 20 bases in between. CDR3: CASTEGGPPLSYEQYF. The DNA for the CDR3 is TGTGCCAGCACCGAAGGTGGGCCTCCTCTATCCTACGAGCAGTACTTC.

In its sample, this clone was seen once. V usage is TRBV4-2 and J usage is TRBJ2-1; 7 nucleotides agree with TRBD1. The CDR3 is 17 residues long. Germline trimming cut 1 base from V and 3 bases from J; bases unmatched to any gene: 9. The germline gives CDR1 LGHNA, CDR2 YNFKEQ. The CDR3 spells CASSQGTSGTVYNEQFF. The DNA of the CDR3 is TGTGCCAGCAGCCAAGGGACTTCCGGGACAGTCTACAATGAGCAGTTCTTC.